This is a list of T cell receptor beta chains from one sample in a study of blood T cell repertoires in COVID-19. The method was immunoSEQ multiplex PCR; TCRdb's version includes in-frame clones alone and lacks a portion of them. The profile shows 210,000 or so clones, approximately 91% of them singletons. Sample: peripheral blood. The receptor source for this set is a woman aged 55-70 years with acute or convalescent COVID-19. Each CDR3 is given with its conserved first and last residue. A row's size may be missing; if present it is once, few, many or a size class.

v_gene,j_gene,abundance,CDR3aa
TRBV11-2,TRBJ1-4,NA,CASSPLGGINEKLFF
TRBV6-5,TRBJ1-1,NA,CASTPNLDRAEAFF
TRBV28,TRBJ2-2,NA,CASSLTGQGNTGELFF
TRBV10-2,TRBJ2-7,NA,CASSEGLLWGEQYF
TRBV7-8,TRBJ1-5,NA,CASSLVGDSLGPQHF
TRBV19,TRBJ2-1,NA,CASSREYAYNEQFF
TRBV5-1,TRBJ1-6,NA,CASSLGDYNSPLHF
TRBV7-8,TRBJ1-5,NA,CASSLGSTGTGEGNQPQHF
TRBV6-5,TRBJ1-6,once,CASRPRQYNSPLHF
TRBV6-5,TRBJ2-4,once,CASSPTGENIQYF
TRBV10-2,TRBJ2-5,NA,CASMGQLRSLIETQYF
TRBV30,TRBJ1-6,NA,CAWRKGQGNSPLHF
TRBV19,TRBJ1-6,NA,CASRTGGYNSPLHF
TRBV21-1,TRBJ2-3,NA,CASTNWRGTSTDTQYF
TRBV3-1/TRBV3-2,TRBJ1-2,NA,CASSQGGRGLYGYTF
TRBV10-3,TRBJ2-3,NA,CAISGKGLAESTDTQYF
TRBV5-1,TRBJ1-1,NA,CASSLSGGATEAFF
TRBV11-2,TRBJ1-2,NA,CASSFWGQGRGYTF
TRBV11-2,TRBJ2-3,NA,CASRRGYTDTQYF
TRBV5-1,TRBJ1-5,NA,CASSLGGGTDQPQHF
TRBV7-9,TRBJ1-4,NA,CASSLAQEGASEKLFF
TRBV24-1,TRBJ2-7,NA,CATSDSRETYEQYF
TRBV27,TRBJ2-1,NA,CASSLRERGGRLGEQFF
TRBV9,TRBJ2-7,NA,CASSVETGGFEQYF
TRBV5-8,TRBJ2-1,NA,CASSFGTGKQFF